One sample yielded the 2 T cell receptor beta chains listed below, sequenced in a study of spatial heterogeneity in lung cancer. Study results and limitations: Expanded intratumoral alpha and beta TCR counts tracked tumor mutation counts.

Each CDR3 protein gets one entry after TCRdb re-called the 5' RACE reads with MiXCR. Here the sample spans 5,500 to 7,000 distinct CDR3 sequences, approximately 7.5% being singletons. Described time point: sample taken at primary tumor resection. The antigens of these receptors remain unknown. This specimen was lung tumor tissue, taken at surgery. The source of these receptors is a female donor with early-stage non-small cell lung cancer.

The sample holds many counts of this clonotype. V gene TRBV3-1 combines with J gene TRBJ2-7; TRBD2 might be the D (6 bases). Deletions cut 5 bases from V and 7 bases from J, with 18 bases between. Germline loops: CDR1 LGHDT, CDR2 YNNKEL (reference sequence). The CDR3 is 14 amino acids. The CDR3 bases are TGTGCCAGCAGCTCCGGACTACCCCAAGGGGAGCAGTACTTC. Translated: CASSSGLPQGEQYF.

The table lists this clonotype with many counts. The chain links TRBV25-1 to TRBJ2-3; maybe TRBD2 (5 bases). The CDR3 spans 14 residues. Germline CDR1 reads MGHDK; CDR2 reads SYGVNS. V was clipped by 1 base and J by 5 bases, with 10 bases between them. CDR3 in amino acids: CASSEFTEGDTQYF. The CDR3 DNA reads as TGTGCCAGCAGTGAATTCACAGAGGGAGATACGCAGTATTTT.